Each of the 30 T cell receptor beta chains below was sequenced from the same sample in a study of T cell repertoires in cytomegalovirus infection (dated by TCRdb to between 2018 and 2021). These receptors' antigens are unknown. The treatment or condition tag for this specimen amounts to: in vitro stimulation with specific CMV peptide epitopes to enrich CMV-specific T cells. Data came from an Illumina HiSeq 1500. In-frame beta chains were kept once TCRdb had trimmed the public reads at Q25 with fastp and called clones with MiXCR. For every CDR3 protein sequence, its rows merge into one entry that carries the most common genes and DNA. This sample holds about 340,000 distinct CDR3 sequences; 25% to 35% were observed only once. Roughly 20% of the sample goes to the ten largest clones. This sample comprised cultured PBMCs, obtained from culture after CMV antigen stimulation. The source is a human donor in good health (CMV status not recorded). Some clones in this sample may be carry-over from other donors' samples.

The gene calls are TRBV27 and TRBJ2-2, with 8 bases fitting TRBD1. The CDR3 sequence is 15 residues long. The ends lost 6 bases at V and 5 bases at J; junction bases unmatched: 8. CDR1 is MNHEY and CDR2 is SMNVEV in the germline V gene (reference sequence). The CDR3 DNA reads as TGTGCCAGCAGATTTCGAACAGGGGGTACCGGGGAGCTGTTTTTT. It translates to CASRFRTGGTGELFF.

This clonotype came up a few times. The chain joins TRBV19 to TRBJ2-2, with 7 bases aligning to TRBD1. With V trimmed by 5 bases and J by 3 bases, 9 bases remained unmatched. The CDR3 covers 16 residues. CDR1 and CDR2 (germline): LNHDA, SQIVND (reference sequence). CDR3 region: CASSPWTGKDTGELFF. The CDR3 DNA is TGTGCCAGTAGTCCCTGGACAGGAAAGGACACCGGGGAGCTGTTTTTT.

The chain is built from TRBV18 and TRBJ1-2; no reliable D call. Trimming removed 3 bases at V and 10 bases at J, with 21 bases between. The CDR3 sequence is 15 residues long. CDR1 is KGHSH and CDR2 is LQKENI in the germline V gene. CDR3 bases: TGTGCCAGCTCACCCCCCGTGGAGGGAGTGCTCTCCTACACCTTC. Encoded protein: CASSPPVEGVLSYTF.

The chain employs TRBV5-1 and TRBJ2-6, with 7 positions matching TRBD2. Germline CDR1 is SGHRS and CDR2 is YFSETQ. The CDR3 is 18 amino acids. V dropped 4 bases and J dropped 1; count of bases not matched to a gene: 11. CDR3 protein: CASSASGGRMSGANVLTF. The CDR3 bases are TGCGCCAGCAGCGCATCGGGGGGACGGATGTCTGGGGCCAACGTCCTGACTTTC.

The chain joins TRBV7-8 to TRBJ1-1; 8 nucleotides line up with TRBD1. CDR3 length equals 13 residues. The V gene end was trimmed by 5 bases and the J gene end by 3 bases; junction bases not matched to a gene: 2. Germline V gives CDR1 SGHVS, CDR2 FQNEAQ. Here the CDR3 reads CASSGDRYTEAFF. In DNA form, the CDR3 reads TGTGCCAGCAGCGGGGACAGGTACACTGAAGCTTTCTTT. Full variable domain (remainder filled in from reference TRBV7-8 and TRBJ1-1): GAGVSQSPRYKVAKRGQDVALRCDPISGHVSLFWYQQALGQGPEFLTYFQNEAQLDKSGLPSDRFFAERPEGSVSTLKIQRTQQEDSAVYLCASSGDRYTEAFFGQGTRLTVV.

This clonotype was counted a few times. The J gene is TRBJ2-4, the V gene TRBV7-8; 9 bases agree with TRBD2. The V gene end was trimmed by 1 base and the J gene end by 2 bases; junction bases not matched to a gene: 3. Germline V gene sequence: CDR1 SGHVS, CDR2 FQNEAQ. The length of the CDR3 is 16 residues. The CDR3 is CASSLVAGATKNIQYF. The CDR3 DNA follows: TGTGCCAGCAGCTTAGTAGCGGGGGCGACCAAAAACATTCAGTACTTC.

This clonotype was picked up a small number of times. The rearrangement uses TRBV7-6 and TRBJ2-5, with 15 positions matching TRBD2. The CDR3 contains 16 residues. The V and J ends lost 1 base and 3 bases, in that order; junction bases with no gene match: 0. From germline, CDR1 is SGHVS and CDR2 FNYEAQ. The CDR3 loop reads CASSLGTSGGEETQYF. CDR3 DNA: TGTGCCAGCAGCTTAGGGACTAGCGGGGGGGAAGAGACCCAGTACTTC.

This clonotype was seen a handful of times. CDR3 coding DNA: TGTGCCAGCAGCTCAGGGGTCTCGAACACTGAAGCTTTCTTT. Protein sequence: CASSSGVSNTEAFF. This chain joins TRBV7-9 and TRBJ1-1; weak D call: TRBD1 (6 bases). CDR1 SEHNR and CDR2 FQNEAQ come from the germline V gene (reference sequence). The germline V and J ends were trimmed by 4 bases and 1 base, with 10 bases remaining between them. This CDR3 has 14 amino acids.

This clonotype was seen only a few times. The rearrangement uses TRBV11-3 and TRBJ2-1, with D possibly TRBD1 on 6 matching bases. CDR3 size: 14 residues. Germline V gene sequence: CDR1 SGHNT, CDR2 YENEEA. Deletions cut 0 bases from V and 8 bases from J, with 11 bases between. In DNA, the CDR3 is TGTGCCAGCAGCTTAGATCAGAGGGGGTATGAGCAGTTCTTC. Translation gives CASSLDQRGYEQFF.

J is TRBJ1-2 and V is TRBV30, with 7 positions matching TRBD1. Germline-derived CDR1 and CDR2 are GTSNPN and SVGIG (reference sequence). The CDR3 has 14 residues. Trimming cost V 7 bases and J 8 bases; bases outside gene matches: 16. CDR3 loop: CASPGGHHPLGYTF. CDR3 sequence (DNA): TGTGCCTCTCCAGGGGGACATCACCCGCTAGGCTACACCTTC. The whole variable domain, filled in from reference TRBV30 and TRBJ1-2, reads SQTIHQWPATLVQPVGSPLSLECTVEGTSNPNLYWYRQAAGRGLQLLFYSVGIGQISSEVPQNLSASRPQDRQFILSSKKLLLSDSGFYLCASPGGHHPLGYTFGSGTRLTVV.

The chain couples TRBV12-3 or TRBV12-4 to TRBJ1-1; no clear D gene. The V and J ends lost 5 bases and 6 bases respectively, with 13 bases between them. CDR3 length: 13 residues. The CDR3 bases are TGTGCCAGCAGTCCCCCCTGGACTTCTGAAGCTTTCTTT. Its protein product is CASSPPWTSEAFF.

V usage is TRBV10-3 and J usage is TRBJ1-1; tentative D call: TRBD1 (5 bases). Trimming left V 10 bases short and J 8 bases short, with 17 bases between. Germline V lookup: CDR1 ENHRY, CDR2 SYGVKD. The CDR3 covers 12 residues. CDR3 in DNA: TGTGCCACCGGCCGGGACCTCCCCGAAGCTTTCTTT. Protein product: CATGRDLPEAFF.

The chain joins TRBV3-1 to TRBJ2-3, with D unresolved. V was shortened by 0 bases and J by 7 bases, with 8 bases between the two germline ends. Per germline, CDR1 LGHDT and CDR2 YNNKEL (reference sequence). The CDR3 sequence is 13 residues long. In DNA, the CDR3 is TGTGCCAGCAGCCAAGATTACTCCTATACGCAGTATTTT. This gives the protein CASSQDYSYTQYF.

The CDR3 DNA is TGTGCCACCAGTGATCCAGGGAGTCGGAACACCGGGGAGCTGTTTTTT. Protein product: CATSDPGSRNTGELFF. The rearrangement uses TRBV24-1 and TRBJ2-2, with D perhaps matching TRBD1 or TRBD2 (5 bases each). There are 16 residues in the CDR3. Trimming pared 3 bases from V and 1 base from J, leaving 11 bases between. Germline V gene sequence: CDR1 KGHDR, CDR2 SFDVKD.

The V and J genes are TRBV7-9 and TRBJ2-7, with D possibly TRBD2 on 5 matching bases. Germline V lookup: CDR1 SEHNR, CDR2 FQNEAQ (reference sequence). The V end lost 5 bases, the J end lost 6 bases, and 14 bases lay between the germline ends. The CDR3 runs 13 residues. As DNA, the CDR3 is TGTGCCAGCAGCGGATCGGGGAGAGGCGAGCAGTACTTC. Protein product: CASSGSGRGEQYF.

The V and J genes are TRBV19 and TRBJ2-2; 8 positions match TRBD1. This CDR3 region has 17 residues. Trimming cost V 5 bases and J 0 bases; bases outside gene matches: 8. Germline V CDR1 and CDR2: LNHDA, SQIVND (reference sequence). CDR3 residues: CASSSTGGLSNTGELFF. The CDR3 nucleotides are TGTGCCAGTAGTTCTACAGGGGGTTTGTCGAACACCGGGGAGCTGTTTTTT. Combining the CDR3 with reference TRBV19 and TRBJ2-2 gives the whole variable domain DGGITQSPKYLFRKEGQNVTLSCEQNLNHDAMYWYRQDPGQGLRLIYYSQIVNDFQKGDIAEGYSVSREKKESFPLTVTSAQKNPTAFYLCASSSTGGLSNTGELFFGEGSRLTVL.

The chain couples TRBV19 to TRBJ1-1; D is unclear. The CDR3 consists of 15 residues. Trimming shortened V by 6 bases and J by 0 bases, and 14 bases separated the two germline ends. The V gene's germline CDR1 is LNHDA and CDR2 SQIVND (reference sequence). As DNA, the CDR3 is TGTGCCAGTAGGCGGTTAGGGATTATGAACACTGAAGCTTTCTTT. The encoded protein is CASRRLGIMNTEAFF.

The rearrangement links TRBV4-2 to TRBJ2-7, with 11 bases identical to TRBD2. This CDR3 spans 17 amino acids. The germline V gene has CDR1 LGHNA and CDR2 YNFKEQ. The V gene end was trimmed by 3 bases and the J gene end by 5 bases; junction bases not matched to a gene: 12. The CDR3 bases are TGTGCCAGCAGCCAGGGGAATAGCGGGAGGGCAAGCAACGAGCAGTACTTC. Translating gives CASSQGNSGRASNEQYF.

The chain carries TRBV6-5 and TRBJ2-5; D is undetermined. The CDR3 consists of 13 residues. CDR1 and CDR2 from the germline V gene are MNHEY and SVGAGI. Between the trimmed V and J ends, which lost 5 bases and 4 bases, there was a span of 11 bases. The CDR3 here is CASSRASVETQYF. The CDR3 region has the DNA TGTGCCAGCAGTAGGGCCAGCGTAGAGACCCAGTACTTC.

This clonotype has at least ten counts. This chain uses TRBV6-1 with TRBJ2-7; no firm D call. CDR1 is MNHNS, CDR2 SASEGT, per germline. The length of the CDR3 is 16 residues. Trimming stripped 0 bases from V and 0 bases from J, with 12 bases between. CDR3: CASSEALSQSSYEQYF. In nucleotides, the CDR3 is TGTGCCAGCAGTGAAGCGCTTAGCCAGAGCTCCTACGAGCAGTACTTC.

V and J are TRBV7-3 and TRBJ1-5; D call uncertain. The CDR3 runs to 14 residues. The germline V and J ends were trimmed by 5 bases and 5 bases, with 13 bases remaining between them. Germline CDR1 is SGHTA and CDR2 is FQGTGA. CDR3 bases: TGTGCCAGCAGCCTCTCGGGTGGTCATCAGCCCCAGCATTTT. As protein: CASSLSGGHQPQHF.

The sample holds many counts of this clonotype. This chain joins TRBV7-8 and TRBJ1-4; D unresolved. V shed 5 bases and J shed 8 bases, with 18 bases lying between them. This CDR3 spans 15 amino acids. Germline CDR1 and CDR2: SGHVS and FQNEAQ. CDR3 region: CASSRPRVTGEKLFF. In nucleotides, the CDR3 is TGTGCCAGCAGCAGACCCCGTGTGACGGGGGAAAAACTGTTTTTT.

At least ten counts were recorded for this clonotype. The rearrangement uses TRBV25-1 and TRBJ2-1; the match to TRBD2 covers 7 bases. V lost 1 base and J lost 3; bases outside the gene matches: 6. Germline assignment: CDR1 MGHDK and CDR2 SYGVNS. CDR3 length: 16 amino acids. The CDR3 protein is CASSELGLAVYNEQFF. For the CDR3, the DNA is TGTGCCAGCAGTGAATTGGGGCTAGCGGTCTACAATGAGCAGTTCTTC.

This clonotype appeared many times. The chain joins TRBV12-3 or TRBV12-4 to TRBJ2-2; D gene unclear. The CDR3 consists of 14 residues. V lost 9 bases and J lost 5, with 16 bases in between. This CDR3 reads CASEPSTSTGELFF. DNA for the CDR3: TGTGCCAGTGAGCCCTCCACCTCTACCGGGGAGCTGTTTTTT.

The J gene is TRBJ1-1, the V gene TRBV27, with 7 bases that match TRBD1. This CDR3 is built from 14 residues. Per germline, CDR1 MNHEY and CDR2 SMNVEV (reference sequence). V was pared by 5 bases and J by 4 bases, with 7 bases of the junction left unmatched. The CDR3 DNA reads TGTGCCAGCAGTACTCTTAACAGGGGCACTGAAGCTTTCTTT. Encoded protein: CASSTLNRGTEAFF.

A remark on this clonotype: A single base separates this from a much larger clone, so it may be a read error. The J gene is TRBJ2-3, the V gene TRBV7-8; unclear D gene. CDR1 is SGHVS, CDR2 FQNEAQ, per germline. CDR3 length: 15 amino acids. The V end was cut by 4 bases, the J end by 1 base, with 12 bases between. The CDR3 region is CASSSRRSGTDTQYF. The CDR3 DNA reads TGTGCCAGCAGCTCTCGGCGGTCCGGCACAGATACGCAGTATTTT.

This clonotype was seen a handful of times. This chain connects TRBV27 to TRBJ2-7; D is possibly TRBD2 (9 bases). The V end lost 3 bases, the J end lost 2 bases, and 23 bases lay between the germline ends. The CDR3 is 18 amino acids. Germline V CDR1 and CDR2: MNHEY, SMNVEV (reference sequence). The CDR3 DNA reads as TGTGCCAGCAGTTTGCGGGAGGGAACGACAGGGGCGACCTACGAGCAGTACTTC. Protein product: CASSLREGTTGATYEQYF.

The chain couples TRBV6-6 to TRBJ2-3; TRBD2 matches at 8 bases. The CDR3 spans 14 residues. The trim removed 7 bases at V and 8 bases at J, leaving 11 bases unmatched. Germline V gene sequence: CDR1 MNHNY, CDR2 SVGAGI (reference sequence). CDR3 sequence reads: CASMAGGRGGTQYF. CDR3 sequence (DNA): TGTGCCAGCATGGCGGGGGGAAGGGGCGGTACGCAGTATTTT.

The table lists this clonotype with a few counts. The rearrangement links TRBV28 to TRBJ2-3; D remains ambiguous. Germline lookup yields CDR1 MDHEN and CDR2 SYDVKM. Between the trimmed V and J ends, which lost 3 bases and 4 bases, there was a span of 8 bases. There are 13 residues in the CDR3. The CDR3 DNA reads as TGTGCCAGCAGTTTGGTCGTTGCAGATACGCAGTATTTT. Encoded protein: CASSLVVADTQYF.

The chain couples TRBV20-1 to TRBJ2-1; a weak D match, TRBD1 (8 bases). The ends were cut back, 2 bases at V and 8 bases at J, with 19 bases in the middle. The CDR3 is 15 residues long. Germline V gene sequence: CDR1 DFQATT, CDR2 SNEGSKA (reference sequence). The CDR3 DNA sequence: TGCAGTGCTAGACAGGGGGCGCGAGCGGGGTATGAGCAGTTCTTC. Translating gives CSARQGARAGYEQFF.